One sample yielded the 9 T cell receptor beta chains listed below, sequenced in a study of cytomegalovirus exposure and HLA in healthy donors. Primers: 60 Vbeta forward and 13 Jbeta reverse. Sequencing used immunoSEQ multiplex PCR; TCRdb keeps in-frame clones, though not all of them. The sample holds 150,000 to 200,000 clones. The sample was PBMCs. These receptors were collected from a boy between 10 and 17 years old in good health and CMV-seronegative.

About this clone itself: A read error may account for a junction end that differs from germline. The chain employs TRBV19 and TRBJ2-2; 8 bases fit TRBD1. The germline V gene encodes CDR1 LNHDA and CDR2 SQIVND (reference sequence). This CDR3 comprises 16 residues. The CDR3 DNA reads as TGTGCCAGTAGTTTACTCCAGGGGGCGGGCACCGGGGAACTGTTTTTT. This gives the protein CASSLLQGAGTGELFF.

The chain joins TRBV5-1 to TRBJ2-1, with a weak D call TRBD1 (6 bases). V lost 1 base and J 0 bases, leaving 14 bases between the germline ends. The CDR3 is made up of 17 amino acids. From germline, CDR1 is SGHRS and CDR2 YFSETQ. The CDR3 region has the DNA TGCGCCAGCAGCTTGTGGGACACCCGGAGCTCCTACAATGAGCAGTTCTTC. It is translated as CASSLWDTRSSYNEQFF.

This chain uses TRBV5-6 with TRBJ1-4, with 7 bases identical to TRBD1. Germline lookup yields CDR1 SGHDT and CDR2 YYEEEE. The CDR3 is made up of 13 amino acids. The V segment lost 4 bases and the J segment 8 bases; nucleotides outside the gene matches: 5. CDR3 nucleotides: TGTGCCAGCAGCCAGACAGGGTGGGAAAAACTGTTTTTT. Amino acids: CASSQTGWEKLFF.

The chain employs TRBV25-1 and TRBJ2-7; D might be TRBD1 (6 bases). This CDR3 comprises 13 residues. Germline V gene data show CDR1 as MGHDK and CDR2 as SYGVNS. V dropped 6 bases and J dropped 1 base, with 10 bases sitting between them. The CDR3 bases are TGTGCCAGCAGGGACAGTCGTTCCTACGAGCAGTACTTC. Its protein product is CASRDSRSYEQYF.

CDR3 nucleotides: TGCGCCAGCAGCTTGGACGAAGGCGGCCGTACTACCTACAATGAGCAGTTCTTC. Translating it yields CASSLDEGGRTTYNEQFF. The chain uses TRBV5-1 and TRBJ2-1; no definite D call. Trimming took 0 bases from V and 2 from J, leaving 18 bases between them. CDR3 length equals 18 residues. Germline CDR1 is SGHRS and CDR2 is YFSETQ.

The V gene is TRBV7-9, the J gene TRBJ1-4, with D perhaps matching TRBD1 (6 bases). V dropped 2 bases and J dropped 5 bases, with 18 bases sitting between them. The CDR3 length is 17 residues. Germline V CDR1 and CDR2: SEHNR, FQNEAQ (reference sequence). CDR3 loop: CASSLIPTDSFNEKLFF. For the CDR3, the DNA is TGTGCCAGCAGCTTAATCCCCACGGACAGTTTCAATGAAAAACTGTTTTTT.

With regard to this clone: The limits of the CDR3 on the DNA are not certain, so only TCRdb's listed CDR3 is given. The chain uses TRBV21-1 and TRBJ1-3; TRBD1, the table's D call, was not compared with the DNA. TRBV21-1 is noted as a pseudogene. The CDR3 contains 16 residues when both ends are counted. CDR3 residues: CASSPEGVGSGNTIYF.

The rearrangement links TRBV7-8 to TRBJ1-2; tentative D call: TRBD1 (6 bases). Trimming took off 1 base at V and 8 bases at J, with 14 bases between the two ends. The length of the CDR3 is 14 residues. Germline V lookup: CDR1 SGHVS, CDR2 FQNEAQ. The CDR3 sequence: CASSLVGRGGGYTF. Written as DNA, the CDR3 is TGTGCCAGCAGCTTAGTCGGCAGGGGTGGAGGCTACACCTTC.

V gene TRBV4-3 combines with J gene TRBJ2-1, with D possibly matching TRBD2 (6 bases). The germline V and J ends were trimmed by 4 bases and 9 bases, with 16 bases remaining between them. The germline gives CDR1 LGHNA, CDR2 YSLEER. CDR3 length equals 14 residues. The CDR3 DNA reads as TGCGCCAGCAGCCGGGGAGGACCCGGCGGTGAGCAGTTCTTC. This sequence encodes CASSRGGPGGEQFF.